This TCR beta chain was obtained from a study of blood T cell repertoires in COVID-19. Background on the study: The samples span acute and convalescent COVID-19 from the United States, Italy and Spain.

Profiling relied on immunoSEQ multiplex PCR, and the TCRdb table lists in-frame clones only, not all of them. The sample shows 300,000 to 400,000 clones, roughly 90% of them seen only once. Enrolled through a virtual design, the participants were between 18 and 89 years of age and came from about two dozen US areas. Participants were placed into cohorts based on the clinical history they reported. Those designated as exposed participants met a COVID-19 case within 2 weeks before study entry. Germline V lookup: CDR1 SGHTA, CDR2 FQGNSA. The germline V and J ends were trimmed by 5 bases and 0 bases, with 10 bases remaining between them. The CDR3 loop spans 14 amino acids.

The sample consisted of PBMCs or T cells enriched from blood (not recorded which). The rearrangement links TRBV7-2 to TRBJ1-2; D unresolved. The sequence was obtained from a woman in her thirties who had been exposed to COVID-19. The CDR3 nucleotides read TGTGCCAGCAGCCCGAATACAGCTAACTATGGCTACACCTTC. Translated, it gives CASSPNTANYGYTF.